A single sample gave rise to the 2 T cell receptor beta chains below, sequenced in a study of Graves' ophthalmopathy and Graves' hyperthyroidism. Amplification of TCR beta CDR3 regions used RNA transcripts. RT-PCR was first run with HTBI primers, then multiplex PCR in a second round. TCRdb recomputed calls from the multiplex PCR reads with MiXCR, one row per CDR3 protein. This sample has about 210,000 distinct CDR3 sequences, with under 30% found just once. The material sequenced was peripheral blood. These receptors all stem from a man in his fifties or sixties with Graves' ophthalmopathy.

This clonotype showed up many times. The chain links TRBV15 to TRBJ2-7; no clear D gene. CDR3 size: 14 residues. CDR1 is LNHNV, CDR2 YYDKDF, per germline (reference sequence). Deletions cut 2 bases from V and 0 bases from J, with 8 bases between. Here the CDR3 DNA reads TGTGCCACCAGCAGATACGGCAGCTCCTACGAGCAGTACTTC. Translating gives CATSRYGSSYEQYF.

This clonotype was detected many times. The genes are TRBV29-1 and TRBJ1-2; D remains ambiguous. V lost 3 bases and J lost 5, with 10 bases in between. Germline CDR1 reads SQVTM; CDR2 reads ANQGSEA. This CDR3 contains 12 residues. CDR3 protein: CSVEDQDYGYTF. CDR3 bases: TGCAGCGTTGAGGACCAAGATTATGGCTACACCTTC. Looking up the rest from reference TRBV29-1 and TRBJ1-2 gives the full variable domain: SAVISQKPSRDICQRGTSLTIQCQVDSQVTMMFWYRQQPGQSLTLIATANQGSEATYESGFVIDKFPISRPNLTFSTLTVSNMSPEDSSIYLCSVEDQDYGYTFGSGTRLTVV.